The subject of this entry is one T cell receptor beta chain. Its target is unknown. This sample is drawn from a study of T cell repertoires in cytomegalovirus infection. Background on the study: Indications of both CMV infection and matching HLA type were provided by public TCR beta signatures. The study's findings and limits: Adding up the frequency of public TCR beta families identified people who carried CMV plus the relevant HLA.

CDR3 length: 17 residues. The J segment lost 3 bases and the V segment lost 5 bases, leaving 9 bases of the junction unmatched. The germline V gene encodes CDR1 PRHDT and CDR2 FYEKMQ (reference sequence). TCRdb recomputed calls from the reads with MiXCR, one row per CDR3 protein. The table lists some 600,000 distinct CDR3 sequences, 24% of them singletons. The source of this sequence is a human donor in good health (CMV status not recorded). Some clones in this sample may be carry-over from other donors' samples. This chain uses TRBV13 with TRBJ2-1; 11 bases are shared with TRBD1. Sequenced sample: CD8+ T cells from PBMCs. The CDR3 is CASSPTGTGGIYNEQFF. As DNA, the CDR3 is TGTGCCAGCAGCCCCACCGGGACAGGGGGGATCTACAATGAGCAGTTCTTC.